Presented here are 9 T cell receptor beta chains from one specimen sequenced in a study of shared T cell receptors in the human thymus. The table came from immunoSEQ multiplex PCR; TCRdb's copy has only in-frame clones and leaves some out. Among about 660,000 clones, approximately 88% were seen once, and the ten largest hold roughly 0.0097%. The data also belong to a second study, concerning human thymus T cells.

The source material was thymocytes. Receptors originate from a boy under three years old with a congenital heart defect.

This clone has only a few counts. V usage is TRBV11-2 and J usage is TRBJ1-1, with TRBD1 identical over 9 bases. The trim removed 7 bases at V and 2 bases at J, leaving 8 bases unmatched. The CDR3 covers 15 residues. From germline, CDR1 is SGHAT and CDR2 FQNNGV. The CDR3 is CASTPDRGRNTEAFF. CDR3 coding DNA: TGTGCCAGCACCCCGGACAGGGGTAGAAACACTGAAGCTTTCTTT.

The chain combines TRBV6-1 with TRBJ2-1; 10 bases are a match to TRBD2. Germline trimming cut 4 bases from V and 8 bases from J; bases unmatched to any gene: 8. The germline V gene has CDR1 MNHNS and CDR2 SASEGT. This CDR3 has 15 amino acids. This CDR3 reads CASSGASGSGHEQFF. CDR3 DNA sequence: TGTGCCAGCAGTGGAGCTAGCGGGAGTGGCCATGAGCAGTTCTTC.

The genes are TRBV29-1 and TRBJ2-1; D is perhaps TRBD2 (6 bases). The CDR3 consists of 13 residues. Germline assignment: CDR1 SQVTM and CDR2 ANQGSEA. With 8 bases removed from V and 4 bases from J, the gap between germline ends came to 15 bases. CDR3 region: CSLPGLTYNEQFF. The DNA of the CDR3 is TGCAGCCTTCCGGGACTCACATACAATGAGCAGTTCTTC.

The CDR3 coding sequence is TGTGCCAGCAGCCCCACGGGGGTAGCGGGGGGCACAGATACGCAGTATTTT. It codes for CASSPTGVAGGTDTQYF. This chain links TRBV7-2 with TRBJ2-3; 9 nucleotides agree with TRBD2. Looked up from germline, CDR1 is SGHTA and CDR2 is FQGNSA. Trimming removed 5 bases from V and 1 base from J; junction bases left unmatched: 10. The CDR3 length is 17 residues.

The V gene is TRBV29-1, the J gene TRBJ2-7; 8 positions agree with TRBD2. The CDR3 is 13 residues long. Germline V gene data show CDR1 as SQVTM and CDR2 as ANQGSEA. V lost 5 bases and J lost 5; bases outside the gene matches: 8. CDR3 DNA: TGCAGCGTTACTAGCGGATCATCCCACGAGCAGTACTTC. This gives the protein CSVTSGSSHEQYF.

CDR3 nucleotide sequence: TGTGCCAGCAGCCACCCCGGGGCTAATGAAAAACTGTTTTTT. Its protein product is CASSHPGANEKLFF. The chain recombines TRBV9 with TRBJ1-4, with D hard to call. The CDR3 has 14 amino acids. V lost 4 bases, J lost 3 bases, and 10 bases lay in between. The germline V gene has CDR1 SGDLS and CDR2 YYNGEE.

The chain employs TRBV30 and TRBJ2-5; TRBD2 matches at 7 bases. The DNA end is more similar to TRBJ2-7, so the J call may be wrong. The CDR3 has 13 residues. Looked up from germline, CDR1 is GTSNPN and CDR2 is SVGIG (reference sequence). The CDR3 nucleotides are TGTGCCTGGAGTCCGGGGTGGGGGGGCGAGCAGTACTTC. Its translation: CAWSPGWGGEQYF.

The chain has TRBV10-1 and TRBJ2-7; 9 nucleotides line up with TRBD1. With 4 bases clipped from V and 2 bases from J, the junction kept 3 bases outside the gene matches. Germline assignment: CDR1 WNHNN and CDR2 SYGVQD (reference sequence). CDR3 length: 14 amino acids. The CDR3 is CASSARDRAYEQYF. DNA of the CDR3: TGCGCCAGCAGTGCCCGGGACAGGGCCTACGAGCAGTACTTC.

This clone was detected once. The V gene is TRBV27, the J gene TRBJ2-7; tentative D call: TRBD2 (6 bases). Germline V gene lookup returns CDR1 MNHEY and CDR2 SMNVEV (reference sequence). Between the trimmed V and J ends, which lost 5 bases and 8 bases, there was a span of 28 bases. The CDR3 loop spans 17 amino acids. The CDR3: CASSIPGQGPMRGKQYF. In DNA form, the CDR3 reads TGTGCCAGCAGTATTCCAGGTCAGGGACCTATGCGGGGAAAGCAGTACTTC.